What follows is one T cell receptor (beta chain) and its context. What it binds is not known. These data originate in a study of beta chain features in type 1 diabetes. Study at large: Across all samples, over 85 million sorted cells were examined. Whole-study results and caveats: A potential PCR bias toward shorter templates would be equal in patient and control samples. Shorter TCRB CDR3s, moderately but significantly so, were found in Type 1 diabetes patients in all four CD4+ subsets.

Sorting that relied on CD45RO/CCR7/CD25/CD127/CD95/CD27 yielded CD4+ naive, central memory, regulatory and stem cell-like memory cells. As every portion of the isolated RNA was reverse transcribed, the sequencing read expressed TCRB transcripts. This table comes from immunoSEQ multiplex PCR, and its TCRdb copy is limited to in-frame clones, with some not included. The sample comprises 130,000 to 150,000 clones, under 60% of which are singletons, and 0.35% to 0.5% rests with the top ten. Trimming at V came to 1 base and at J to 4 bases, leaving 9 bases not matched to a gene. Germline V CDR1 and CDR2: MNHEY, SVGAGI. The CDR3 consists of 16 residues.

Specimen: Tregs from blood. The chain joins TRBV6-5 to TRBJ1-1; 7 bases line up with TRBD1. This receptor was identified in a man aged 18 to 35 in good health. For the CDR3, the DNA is TGTGCCAGCAGTTACTTTAGGGGGCTGTCGATCACTGAAGCTTTCTTT. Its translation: CASSYFRGLSITEAFF.